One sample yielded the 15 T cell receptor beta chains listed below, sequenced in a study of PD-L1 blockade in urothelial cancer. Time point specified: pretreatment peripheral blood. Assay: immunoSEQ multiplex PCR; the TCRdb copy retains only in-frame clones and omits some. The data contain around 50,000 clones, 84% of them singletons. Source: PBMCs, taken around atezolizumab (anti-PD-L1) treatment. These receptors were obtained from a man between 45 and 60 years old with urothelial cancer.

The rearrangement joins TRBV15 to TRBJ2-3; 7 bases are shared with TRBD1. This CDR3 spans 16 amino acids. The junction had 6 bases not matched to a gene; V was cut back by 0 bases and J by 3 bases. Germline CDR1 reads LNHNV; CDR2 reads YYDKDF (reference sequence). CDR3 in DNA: TGTGCCACCAGCAGAGACGCGACAGGGCTGACAGATACGCAGTATTTT. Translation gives CATSRDATGLTDTQYF.

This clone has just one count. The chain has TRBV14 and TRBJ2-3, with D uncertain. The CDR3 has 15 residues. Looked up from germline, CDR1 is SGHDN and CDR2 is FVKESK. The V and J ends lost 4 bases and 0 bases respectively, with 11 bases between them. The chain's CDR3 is CASSRRGTSTDTQYF. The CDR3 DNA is TGTGCCAGCAGCCGGCGCGGAACTAGCACAGATACGCAGTATTTT.

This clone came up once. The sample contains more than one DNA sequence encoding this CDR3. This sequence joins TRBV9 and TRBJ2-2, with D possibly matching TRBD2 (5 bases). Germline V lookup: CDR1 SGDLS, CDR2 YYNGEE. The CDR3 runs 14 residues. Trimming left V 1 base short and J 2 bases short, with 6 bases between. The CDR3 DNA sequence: TGTGCCAGCAGCGTAACGGGAAACACCGGGGAGCTGTTTTTT. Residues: CASSVTGNTGELFF.

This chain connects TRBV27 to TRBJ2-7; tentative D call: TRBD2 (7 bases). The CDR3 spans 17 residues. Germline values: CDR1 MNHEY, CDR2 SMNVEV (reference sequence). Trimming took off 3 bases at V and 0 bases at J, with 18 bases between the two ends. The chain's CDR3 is CASSFLSGGLVSYEQYF. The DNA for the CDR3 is TGTGCCAGCAGTTTTCTTTCCGGGGGGCTAGTCTCCTACGAGCAGTACTTC.

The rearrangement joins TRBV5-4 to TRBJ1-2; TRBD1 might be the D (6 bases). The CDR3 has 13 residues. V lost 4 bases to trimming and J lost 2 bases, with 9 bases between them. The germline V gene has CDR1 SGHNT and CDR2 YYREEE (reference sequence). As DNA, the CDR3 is TGTGCCAGCAGCAACAGGGCGAACTATGGCTACACCTTC. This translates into CASSNRANYGYTF.

The chain's CDR3 is CASSPPGRAGVTRPGELFF. The CDR3 DNA reads TGTGCCAGCAGCCCACCAGGAAGAGCGGGAGTAACGAGGCCGGGGGAGCTGTTTTTT. The chain has TRBV2 and TRBJ2-2; 8 bases are a match to TRBD2. Germline-derived CDR1 and CDR2 are SNHLY and FYNNEI. This CDR3 spans 19 amino acids. The V segment lost 6 bases and the J segment 8 bases; nucleotides outside the gene matches: 23. Together with reference TRBV2 and TRBJ2-2, the CDR3 gives the full variable domain: EPEVTQTPSHQVTQMGQEVILRCVPISNHLYFYWYRQILGQKVEFLVSFYNNEISEKSEIFDDQFSVERPDGSNFTLKIRSTKLEDSAMYFCASSPPGRAGVTRPGELFFGEGSRLTVL.

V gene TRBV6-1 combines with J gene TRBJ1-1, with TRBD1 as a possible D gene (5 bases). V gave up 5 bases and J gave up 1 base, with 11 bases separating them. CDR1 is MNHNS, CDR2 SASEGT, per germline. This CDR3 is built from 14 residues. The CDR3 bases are TGTGCCAGCAGTTTGCACAGGTCGAACACTGAAGCTTTCTTT. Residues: CASSLHRSNTEAFF.

This chain's CDR3 is CASSDERDLNNEQFF. The CDR3 region has the DNA TGTGCCAGCAGTGACGAGCGGGACCTGAACAATGAGCAGTTCTTC. The chain uses TRBV6-1 and TRBJ2-1; 7 positions agree with TRBD2. Germline loops: CDR1 MNHNS, CDR2 SASEGT. This CDR3 has 15 residues. V trimming: 3 bases; J trimming: 5 bases; junction bases outside the gene matches: 7.

For the CDR3, the DNA is TGTGCCAGCAGTGACCCGGGACAGTTCTTTATTAACTATGGCTACACCTTC. Its protein is CASSDPGQFFINYGYTF. The chain combines TRBV6-1 with TRBJ1-2, with TRBD1 matching 7 bases. Per germline, CDR1 MNHNS and CDR2 SASEGT. The CDR3 spans 17 residues. With V trimmed by 3 bases and J by 1 base, 11 bases remained unmatched.

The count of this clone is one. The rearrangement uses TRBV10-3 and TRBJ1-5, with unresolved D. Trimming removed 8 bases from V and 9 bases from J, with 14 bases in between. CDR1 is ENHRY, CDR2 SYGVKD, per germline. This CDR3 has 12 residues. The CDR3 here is CAIRADEGPQHF. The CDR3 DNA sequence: TGTGCCATCCGAGCTGATGAGGGGCCCCAGCATTTT.

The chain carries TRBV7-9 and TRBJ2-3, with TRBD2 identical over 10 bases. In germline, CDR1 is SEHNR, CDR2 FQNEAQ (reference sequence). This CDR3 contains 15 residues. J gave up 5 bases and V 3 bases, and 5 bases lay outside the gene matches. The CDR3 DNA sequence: TGTGCCAGCAGCTTTAGCGGGGGGCAGGGAGATACGCAGTATTTT. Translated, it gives CASSFSGGQGDTQYF.

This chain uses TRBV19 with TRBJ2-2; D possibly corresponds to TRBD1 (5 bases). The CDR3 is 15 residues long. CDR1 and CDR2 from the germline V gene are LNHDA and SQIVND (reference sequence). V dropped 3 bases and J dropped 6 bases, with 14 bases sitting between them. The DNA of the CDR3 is TGTGCCAGTAGTATCCGCCAGGGTGTCTCCGGGGAGCTGTTTTTT. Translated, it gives CASSIRQGVSGELFF.

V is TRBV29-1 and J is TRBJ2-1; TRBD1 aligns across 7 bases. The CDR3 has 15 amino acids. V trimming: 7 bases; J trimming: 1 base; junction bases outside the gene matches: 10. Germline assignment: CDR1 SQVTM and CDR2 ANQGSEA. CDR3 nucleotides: TGCAGCGCTATACCGGGGACAGTTTCCTACAATGAGCAGTTCTTC. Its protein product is CSAIPGTVSYNEQFF.

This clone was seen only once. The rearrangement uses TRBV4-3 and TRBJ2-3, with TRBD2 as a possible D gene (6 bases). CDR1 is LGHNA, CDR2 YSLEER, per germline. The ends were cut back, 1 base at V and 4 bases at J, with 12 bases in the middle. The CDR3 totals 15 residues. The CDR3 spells CASSQGGGISDTQYF. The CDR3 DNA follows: TGCGCCAGCAGCCAAGGGGGCGGGATCTCAGATACGCAGTATTTT.

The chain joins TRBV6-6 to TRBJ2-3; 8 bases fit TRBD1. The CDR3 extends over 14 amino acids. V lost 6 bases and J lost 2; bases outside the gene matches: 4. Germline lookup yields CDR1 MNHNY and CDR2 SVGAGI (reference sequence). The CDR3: CASRSGGFTDTQYF. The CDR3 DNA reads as TGTGCCAGCAGATCAGGGGGCTTCACAGATACGCAGTATTTT.